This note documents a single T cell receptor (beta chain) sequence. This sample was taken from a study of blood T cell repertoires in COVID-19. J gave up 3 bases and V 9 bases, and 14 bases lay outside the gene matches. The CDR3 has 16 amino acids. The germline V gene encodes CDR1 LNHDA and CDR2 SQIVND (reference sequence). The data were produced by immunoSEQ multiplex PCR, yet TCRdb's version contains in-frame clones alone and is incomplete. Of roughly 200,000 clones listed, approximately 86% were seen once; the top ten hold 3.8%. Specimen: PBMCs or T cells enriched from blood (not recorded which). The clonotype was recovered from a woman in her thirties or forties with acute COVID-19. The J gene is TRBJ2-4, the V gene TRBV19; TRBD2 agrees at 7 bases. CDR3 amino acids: CASQDWRGGGKNIQYF. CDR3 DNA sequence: TGTGCCAGCCAGGACTGGCGAGGCGGGGGCAAAAACATTCAGTACTTC.